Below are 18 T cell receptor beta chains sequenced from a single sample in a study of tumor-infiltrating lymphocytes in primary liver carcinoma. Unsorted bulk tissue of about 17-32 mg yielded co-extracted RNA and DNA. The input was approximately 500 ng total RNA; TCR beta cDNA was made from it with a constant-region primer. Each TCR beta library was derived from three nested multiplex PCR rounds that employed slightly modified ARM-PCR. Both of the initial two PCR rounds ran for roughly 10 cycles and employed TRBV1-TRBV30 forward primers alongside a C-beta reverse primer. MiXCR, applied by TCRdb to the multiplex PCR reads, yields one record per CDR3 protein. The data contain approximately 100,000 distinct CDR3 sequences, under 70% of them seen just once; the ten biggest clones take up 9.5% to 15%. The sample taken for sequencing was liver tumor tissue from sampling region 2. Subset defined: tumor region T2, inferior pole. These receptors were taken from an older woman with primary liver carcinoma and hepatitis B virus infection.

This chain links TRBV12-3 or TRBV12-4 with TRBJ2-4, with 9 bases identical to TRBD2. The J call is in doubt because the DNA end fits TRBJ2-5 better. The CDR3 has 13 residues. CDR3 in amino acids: CANSQTSGETQYF. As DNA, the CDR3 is TGTGCTAACAGTCAAACTAGCGGGGAGACCCAGTACTTC.

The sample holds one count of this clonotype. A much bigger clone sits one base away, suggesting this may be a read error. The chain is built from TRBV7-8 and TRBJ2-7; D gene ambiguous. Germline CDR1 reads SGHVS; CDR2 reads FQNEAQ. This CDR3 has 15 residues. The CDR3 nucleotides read TGTGCCAGCAGCAGGAATCAGCTGACGTCCTACGAGCATTACTTC. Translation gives CASSRNQLTSYEHYF.

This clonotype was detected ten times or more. CDR3 nucleotide sequence: TGCGCCAGCAGGGCCGGGACACTGTACAATGAGCAGTTCTTC. Its protein is CASRAGTLYNEQFF. This chain uses TRBV4-1 with TRBJ2-1; the D gene is possibly TRBD1 (6 bases). The ends were cut back, 6 bases at V and 4 bases at J, with 13 bases in the middle. The CDR3 contains 14 residues. CDR1 is MGHRA, CDR2 YSYEKL, per germline.

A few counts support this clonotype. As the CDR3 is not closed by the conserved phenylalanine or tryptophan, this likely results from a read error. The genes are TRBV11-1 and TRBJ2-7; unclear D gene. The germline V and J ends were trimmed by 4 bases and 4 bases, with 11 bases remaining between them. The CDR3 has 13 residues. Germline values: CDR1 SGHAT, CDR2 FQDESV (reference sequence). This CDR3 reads CASSSGLLYEQYI. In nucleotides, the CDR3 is TGTGCCAGCAGCTCCGGTCTGCTGTACGAGCAGTACATT.

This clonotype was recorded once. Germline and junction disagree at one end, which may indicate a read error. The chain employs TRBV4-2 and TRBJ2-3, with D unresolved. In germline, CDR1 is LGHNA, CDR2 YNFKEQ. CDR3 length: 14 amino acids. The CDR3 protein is CATSQEVNTDTQYF. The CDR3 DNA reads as TGTGCCACCAGCCAAGAGGTCAACACAGATACGCAGTATTTT.

This CDR3 is CASRLAFGANEQFF. As DNA, the CDR3 is TGTGCCAGCAGGCTAGCATTCGGGGCCAATGAGCAGTTCTTC. The rearrangement uses TRBV2 and TRBJ2-1, with D possibly being TRBD1 or TRBD2 (5 bases each). Germline V gene data show CDR1 as SNHLY and CDR2 as FYNNEI. This CDR3 contains 14 residues. The V end was cut by 6 bases, the J end by 6 bases, with 15 bases between.

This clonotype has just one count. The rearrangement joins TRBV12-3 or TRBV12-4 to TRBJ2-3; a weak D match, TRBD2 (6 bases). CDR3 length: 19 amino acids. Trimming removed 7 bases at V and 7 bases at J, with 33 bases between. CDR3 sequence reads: CASTRRELAKWVSIYTQYF. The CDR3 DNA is TGTGCCAGCACCCGACGGGAGCTAGCCAAGTGGGTGAGCATATATACGCAGTATTTT.

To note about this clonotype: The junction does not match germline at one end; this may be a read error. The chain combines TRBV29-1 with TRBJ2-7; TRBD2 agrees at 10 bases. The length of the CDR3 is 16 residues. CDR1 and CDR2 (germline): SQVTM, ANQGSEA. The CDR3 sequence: CGVNQGLAWVLYEQYF. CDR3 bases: TGCGGCGTGAACCAGGGACTAGCGTGGGTGTTATACGAGCAGTACTTC.

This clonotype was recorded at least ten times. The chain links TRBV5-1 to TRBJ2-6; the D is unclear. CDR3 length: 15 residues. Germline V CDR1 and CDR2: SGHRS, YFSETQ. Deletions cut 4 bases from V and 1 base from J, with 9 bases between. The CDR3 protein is CASSTTESGANVLTF. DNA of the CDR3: TGCGCCAGCAGCACTACAGAGTCTGGGGCCAACGTCCTGACTTTC.

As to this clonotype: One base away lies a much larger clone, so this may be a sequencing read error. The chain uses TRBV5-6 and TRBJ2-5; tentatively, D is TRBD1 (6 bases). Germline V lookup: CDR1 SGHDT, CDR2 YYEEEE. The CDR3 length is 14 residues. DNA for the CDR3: TGTGCCAGGAGCTTAATGGGGGCGGAAGAGACCCAGTACTTC. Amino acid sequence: CARSLMGAEETQYF. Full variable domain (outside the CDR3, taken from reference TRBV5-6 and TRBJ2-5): DAGVTQSPTHLIKTRGQQVTLRCSPKSGHDTVSWYQQALGQGPQFIFQYYEEEERQRGNFPDRFSGHQFPNYSSELNVNALLLGDSALYLCARSLMGAEETQYFGPGTRLLVL.

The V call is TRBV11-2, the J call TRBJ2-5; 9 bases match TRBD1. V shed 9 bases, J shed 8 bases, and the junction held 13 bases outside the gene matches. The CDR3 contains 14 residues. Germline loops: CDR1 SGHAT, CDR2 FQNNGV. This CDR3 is CASIWRQGEGTQYF. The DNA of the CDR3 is TGTGCCAGTATCTGGAGACAGGGGGAAGGAACCCAGTACTTC. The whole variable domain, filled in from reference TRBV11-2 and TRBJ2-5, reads EAGVAQSPRYKIIEKRQSVAFWCNPISGHATLYWYQQILGQGPKLLIQFQNNGVVDDSQLPKDRFSAERLKGVDSTLKIQPAKLEDSAVYLCASIWRQGEGTQYFGPGTRLLVL.

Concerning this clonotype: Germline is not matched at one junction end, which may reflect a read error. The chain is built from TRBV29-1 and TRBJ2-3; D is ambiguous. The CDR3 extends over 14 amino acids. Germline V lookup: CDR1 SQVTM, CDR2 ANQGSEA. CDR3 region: CSIERGVGSDTQYF. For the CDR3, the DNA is TGCAGCATTGAACGAGGTGTGGGCTCAGATACGCAGTATTTT.

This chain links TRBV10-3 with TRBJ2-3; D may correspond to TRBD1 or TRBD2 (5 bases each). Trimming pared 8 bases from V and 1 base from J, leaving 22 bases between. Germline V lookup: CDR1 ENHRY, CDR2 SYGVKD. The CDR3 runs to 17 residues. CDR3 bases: TGTGCCATCGGCTTAACGGCCGGGATAGGGGGCACAGATACGCAGTATTTT. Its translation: CAIGLTAGIGGTDTQYF.

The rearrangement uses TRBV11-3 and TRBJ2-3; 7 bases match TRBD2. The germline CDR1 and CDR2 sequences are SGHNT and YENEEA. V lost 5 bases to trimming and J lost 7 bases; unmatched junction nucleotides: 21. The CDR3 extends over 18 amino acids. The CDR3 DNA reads TGTGCCAGCAGCCGTTGGGTTGCGGGAGAAGATAGTACAAATACGCAGTATTTT. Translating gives CASSRWVAGEDSTNTQYF.

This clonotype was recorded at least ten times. CDR3 in amino acids: CASIGTAARSYNEQFF. CDR3 in DNA: TGCGCCAGCATCGGGACAGCCGCTAGGTCCTACAATGAGCAGTTCTTC. The chain carries TRBV5-1 and TRBJ2-1, with TRBD1 matching over 7 bases. Germline CDR1 is SGHRS and CDR2 is YFSETQ. This CDR3 spans 16 amino acids. The V gene end was trimmed by 6 bases and the J gene end by 1 base; junction bases not matched to a gene: 10.

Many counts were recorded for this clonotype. The CDR3 protein is CASSSGLAVTGELFF. In DNA, the CDR3 is TGTGCCAGCAGTTCTGGACTAGCGGTCACCGGGGAGCTGTTTTTT. The rearrangement links TRBV12-3 or TRBV12-4 to TRBJ2-2; 10 bases match TRBD2. The CDR3 runs to 15 residues. V shed 4 bases and J 4 bases; nucleotides not matched to a gene: 3.

The CDR3 DNA is TGTGCCAGCAATTCGCTGACAGGGTTCCTTGGTTACACCTTC. Residues: CASNSLTGFLGYTF. The genes are TRBV12-3 or TRBV12-4 and TRBJ1-2; 7 nucleotides align to TRBD1. V was clipped by 7 bases and J by 11 bases; unmatched bases: 16. The CDR3 totals 14 residues.

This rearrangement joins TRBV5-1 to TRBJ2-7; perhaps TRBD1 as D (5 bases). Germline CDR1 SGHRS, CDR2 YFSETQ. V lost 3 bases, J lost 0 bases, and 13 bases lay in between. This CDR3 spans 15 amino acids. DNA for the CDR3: TGCGCCAGCAGCTCAACCCCGACAGACTCCTACGAGCAGTACTTC. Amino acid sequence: CASSSTPTDSYEQYF.